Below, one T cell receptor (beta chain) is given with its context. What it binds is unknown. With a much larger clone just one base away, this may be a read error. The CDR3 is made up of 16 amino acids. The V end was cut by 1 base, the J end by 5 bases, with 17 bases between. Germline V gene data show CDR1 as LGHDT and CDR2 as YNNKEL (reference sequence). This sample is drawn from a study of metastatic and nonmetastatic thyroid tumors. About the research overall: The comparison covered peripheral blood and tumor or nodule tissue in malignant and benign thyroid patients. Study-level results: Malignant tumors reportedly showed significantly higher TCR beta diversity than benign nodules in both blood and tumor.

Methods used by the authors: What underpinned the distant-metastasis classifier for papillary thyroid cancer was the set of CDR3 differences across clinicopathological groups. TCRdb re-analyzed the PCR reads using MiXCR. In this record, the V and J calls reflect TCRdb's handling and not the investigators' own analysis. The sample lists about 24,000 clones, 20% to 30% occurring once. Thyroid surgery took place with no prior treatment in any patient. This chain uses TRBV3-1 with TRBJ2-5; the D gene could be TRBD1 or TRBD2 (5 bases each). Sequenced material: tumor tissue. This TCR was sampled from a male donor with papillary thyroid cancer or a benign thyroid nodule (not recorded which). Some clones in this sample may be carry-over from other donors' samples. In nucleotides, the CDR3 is TGTGCCAGCAGCCAAGGAGACAGTACTAGTGGGGAGACCCAGTACTTC. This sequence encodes CASSQGDSTSGETQYF.